The TCR beta chain under discussion was sequenced for a study of T cells in Graves' hyperthyroidism and ophthalmopathy. This clonotype occurred many times. Trimming left V 6 bases short and J 1 base short, with 16 bases between. This CDR3 has 15 amino acids. TCR beta CDR3 region amplification was performed from RNA transcripts. Researchers ran a first-round RT-PCR on the TCR CDR3 using the HTBI primer set. Using its own MiXCR run on the multiplex PCR reads, TCRdb lists one record per CDR3 protein. The data show more than 350,000 distinct CDR3 sequences, 12% to 15% seen once. Material for sequencing was blood. The gene calls are TRBV12-3 or TRBV12-4 and TRBJ2-7; D is perhaps TRBD2 (6 bases). The receptor was derived from a woman in her sixties or seventies with Graves' ophthalmopathy. CDR3 coding DNA: TGTGCCAGCAGCCCCCGGGGAGCGGGTTCCTACGAGCAGTACTTC. This sequence encodes CASSPRGAGSYEQYF.